The rows below give T cell receptor beta chains drawn from one sample of a study of blood T cells in healthy people across ages. Via MiXCR, TCRdb re-called the 5' RACE reads, giving one row per CDR3 protein. Among 800,000 to 1,000,000 distinct CDR3 sequences, about 48% were seen once, and the ten largest hold about an eighth. Specimen: blood. These receptors originate from a man aged 30 to 39 in good health. The CDR3 runs from the conserved cysteine through the conserved F or W. Size is omitted from some rows. Given values are once, few, many or a class for expanded clones.

j_call v_call clone_size cdr3_aa
. TRBV5-1 . CTSSQGPKETQYF
. TRBV4-1 . CASTGDYNEQYF
. TRBV20-1 . CSAGTGAYNEQYF
TRBJ2-1 TRBV28 once CASRTGLVGHSEQFF
TRBJ1-1 TRBV29-1 . CSVVGGLNTEAFF
TRBJ2-1 TRBV14 many CASKYPGLSYNEQFF
TRBJ1-2 TRBV12-3/TRBV12-4 few CAIRDRNYGYTF
TRBJ2-1 TRBV12-3/TRBV12-4 few CACRPEGPSYNEQFF
TRBJ1-1 TRBV27 . CASSNLRDRLGNTEAFF
TRBJ2-3 TRBV6-5 . CASRPRGALTDTQYF
TRBJ2-1 TRBV7-2 . CASSIGWGRSPYNEQFF
TRBJ2-1 TRBV10-3 . CAISGQANNEQFF
TRBJ1-2 TRBV12-3/TRBV12-4 . CASSDQGKSGTYTF
TRBJ2-7 TRBV14 few CASSQPTGTLSYEQYF
TRBJ2-6 TRBV19 . CASSTGQVSGANVLTF
TRBJ2-2 TRBV27 . CASSSDIFTGELFF
TRBJ1-6 TRBV12-3/TRBV12-4 . CASSLAGRAGPLHF
TRBJ1-1 TRBV10-2 few CASRGGSTEAFF
TRBJ1-2 TRBV4-3 . CASSFIFDRGRFNYGYTF
TRBJ2-3 TRBV24-1 . CATQMGGYTDTQYF
TRBJ2-5 TRBV28 . CASTHYSGLGQETQYF
TRBJ2-3 TRBV20-1 . CSLSGTASTDTQYF
TRBJ1-2 TRBV7-9 . CASSGGQLTNYGYTF
TRBJ2-7 TRBV5-1 . CASSRSVDSSYEQYF
TRBJ2-1 TRBV24-1 . CATSDLQGAPYNEQFF
. TRBV7-2 few CASSLGVSGATYEQYF
TRBJ2-7 TRBV9 . CASSGGGTPTYEQYF
TRBJ2-2 TRBV15 . CATSRAAGAGVTGELFF
TRBJ1-2 TRBV18 . CASSPRPGNGYTF
TRBJ2-1 TRBV30 . CAWSGFERGISYEQFF
TRBJ2-1 TRBV5-1 many CASSFPGNEQFF
TRBJ2-5 TRBV4-2 . CASSHAPSGRGGQETQYF
TRBJ2-3 TRBV7-2 . CASSLSSVIGDTQYF
TRBJ2-1 TRBV5-1 . CASSLEVGRSYNEQFF
TRBJ1-2 TRBV27 . CASTDFGDSYTF
TRBJ1-4 TRBV7-2 . CASNDRPTNEKLFF
TRBJ2-2 TRBV20-1 . CSANIAGGIDGELFF
. TRBV9 . CASSATSGSSNEQYF
TRBJ1-5 TRBV10-3 . CAISDPLNQPQHF
TRBJ1-2 TRBV6-1 . CASSPSVVGDGYTF
TRBJ1-2 TRBV27 . CASRTGTNYGYTF
TRBJ2-1 TRBV9 . CASSGPRARGNEQFF
TRBJ2-7 TRBV5-1 once CASSATSGGQEAQYF
TRBJ1-1 TRBV5-1 few CASSWGQGTTEAFF
TRBJ2-7 TRBV4-3 few CASSQSRWGIYEQYF
TRBJ2-3 TRBV4-1 . CASSPGHGTDTQYF
TRBJ2-3 TRBV12-3/TRBV12-4 . CASRGIADTQYF
TRBJ2-5 TRBV24-1 . CATSGNEGVMYGQYF
TRBJ2-4 TRBV7-2 few CASSLEAAAKNIQYF
TRBJ2-1 TRBV7-9 few CASSLVGWSSYNEQFF